Here is one T cell receptor (beta chain) with its context. Germline CDR1 and CDR2: SGHTA and FQGTGA. V lost 5 bases to trimming and J lost 5 bases, with 8 bases between them. The CDR3 sequence is 12 residues long. The record originates from a study of T-cell reconstitution after alpha-beta-depleted transplantation in children. Using unique molecular identifiers, the investigators prepared the TCRbeta library. TCRdb processed the PCR reads anew with MiXCR; each CDR3 protein has one entry. The sample holds about 370,000 distinct CDR3 sequences; around 21% are singletons and the top ten take approximately 3.9%.

The material was PBMCs from the stem cell graft donor, obtained from the stem cell graft. This sequence joins TRBV7-3 and TRBJ2-3; D ambiguous. This sequence originates from a human donor who donated a stem cell graft to a child with acute myeloid leukemia. The chain's CDR3 is CASSPTQDTQYF. DNA for the CDR3: TGTGCCAGCAGCCCCACTCAAGATACGCAGTATTTT.